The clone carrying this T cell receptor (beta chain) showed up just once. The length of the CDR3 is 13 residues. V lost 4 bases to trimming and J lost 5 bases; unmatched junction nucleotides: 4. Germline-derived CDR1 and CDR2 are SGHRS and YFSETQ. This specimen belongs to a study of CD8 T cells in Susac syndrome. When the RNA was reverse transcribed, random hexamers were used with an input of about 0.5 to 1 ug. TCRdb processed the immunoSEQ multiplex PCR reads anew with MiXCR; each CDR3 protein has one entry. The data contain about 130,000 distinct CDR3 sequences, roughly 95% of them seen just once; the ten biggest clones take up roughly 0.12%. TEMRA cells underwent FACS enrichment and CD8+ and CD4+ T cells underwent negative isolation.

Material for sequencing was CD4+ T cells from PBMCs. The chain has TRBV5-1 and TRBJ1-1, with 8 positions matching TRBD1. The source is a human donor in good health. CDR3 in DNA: TGCGCCAGCAGCCCACAGGGGGAAACTGAAGCTTTCTTT. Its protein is CASSPQGETEAFF.